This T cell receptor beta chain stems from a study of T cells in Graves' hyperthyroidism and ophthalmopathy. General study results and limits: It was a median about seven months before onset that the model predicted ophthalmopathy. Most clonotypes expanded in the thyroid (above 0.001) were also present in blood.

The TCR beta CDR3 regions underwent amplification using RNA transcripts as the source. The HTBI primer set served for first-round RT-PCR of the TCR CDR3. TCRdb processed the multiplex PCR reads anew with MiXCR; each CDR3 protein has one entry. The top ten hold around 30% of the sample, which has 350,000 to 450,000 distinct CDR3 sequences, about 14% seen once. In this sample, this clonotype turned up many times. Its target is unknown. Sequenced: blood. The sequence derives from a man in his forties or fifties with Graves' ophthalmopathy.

The CDR3 DNA sequence: TGTGCCAGCACGCTAGCGGGAGGGTCCCGCGCCTACAATGAGCAGTTCTTC. It encodes CASTLAGGSRAYNEQFF. This rearrangement joins TRBV27 to TRBJ2-1, with 12 bases identical to TRBD2. The V gene end was trimmed by 7 bases and the J gene end by 2 bases; junction bases not matched to a gene: 9. The CDR3 consists of 17 residues. Germline V gene sequence: CDR1 MNHEY, CDR2 SMNVEV (reference sequence).